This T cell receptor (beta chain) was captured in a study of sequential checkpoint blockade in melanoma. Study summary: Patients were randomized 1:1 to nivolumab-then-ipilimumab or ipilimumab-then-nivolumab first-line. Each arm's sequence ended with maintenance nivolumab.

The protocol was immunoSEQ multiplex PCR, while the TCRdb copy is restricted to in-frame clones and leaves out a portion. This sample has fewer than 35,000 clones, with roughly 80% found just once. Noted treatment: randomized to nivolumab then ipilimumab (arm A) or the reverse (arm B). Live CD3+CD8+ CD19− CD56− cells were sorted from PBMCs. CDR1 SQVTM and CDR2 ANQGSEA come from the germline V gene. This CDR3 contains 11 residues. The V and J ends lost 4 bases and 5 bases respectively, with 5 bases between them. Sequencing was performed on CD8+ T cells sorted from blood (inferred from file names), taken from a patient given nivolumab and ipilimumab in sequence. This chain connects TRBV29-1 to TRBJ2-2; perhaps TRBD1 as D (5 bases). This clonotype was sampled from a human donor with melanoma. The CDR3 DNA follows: TGCAGCGTTGCAGGGACCGGGGAGCTGTTTTTT. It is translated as CSVAGTGELFF.